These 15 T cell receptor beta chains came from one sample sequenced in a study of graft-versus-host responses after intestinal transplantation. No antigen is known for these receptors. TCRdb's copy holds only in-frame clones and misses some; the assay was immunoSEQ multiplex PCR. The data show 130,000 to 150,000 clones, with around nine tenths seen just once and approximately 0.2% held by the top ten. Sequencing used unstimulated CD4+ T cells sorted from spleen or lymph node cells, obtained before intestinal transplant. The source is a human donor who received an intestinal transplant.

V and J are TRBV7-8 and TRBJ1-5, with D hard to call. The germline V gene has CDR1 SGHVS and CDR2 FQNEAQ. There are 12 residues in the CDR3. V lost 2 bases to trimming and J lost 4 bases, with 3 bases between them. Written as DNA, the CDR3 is TGTGCCAGCAGCTTAACAAATCAGCCCCAGCATTTT. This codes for CASSLTNQPQHF.

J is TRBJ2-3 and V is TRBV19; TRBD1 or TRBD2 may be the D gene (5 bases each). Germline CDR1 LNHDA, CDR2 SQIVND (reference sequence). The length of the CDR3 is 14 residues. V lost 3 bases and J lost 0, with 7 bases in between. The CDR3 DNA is TGTGCCAGTAGTATGAGGGGAAGCACAGATACGCAGTATTTT. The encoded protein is CASSMRGSTDTQYF.

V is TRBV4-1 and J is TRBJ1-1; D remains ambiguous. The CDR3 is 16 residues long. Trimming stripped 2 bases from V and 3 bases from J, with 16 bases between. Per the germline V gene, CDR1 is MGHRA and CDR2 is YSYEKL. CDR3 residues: CASSQPTRGRDTEAFF. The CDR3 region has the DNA TGCGCCAGCAGCCAACCTACACGCGGCCGTGACACTGAAGCTTTCTTT.

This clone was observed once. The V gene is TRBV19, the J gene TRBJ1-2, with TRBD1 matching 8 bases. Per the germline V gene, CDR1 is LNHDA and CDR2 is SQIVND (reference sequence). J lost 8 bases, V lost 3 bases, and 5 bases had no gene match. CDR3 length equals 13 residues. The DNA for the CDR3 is TGTGCCAGTAGTATGGACAGGGTGGGCGGCTACACCTTC. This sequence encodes CASSMDRVGGYTF.

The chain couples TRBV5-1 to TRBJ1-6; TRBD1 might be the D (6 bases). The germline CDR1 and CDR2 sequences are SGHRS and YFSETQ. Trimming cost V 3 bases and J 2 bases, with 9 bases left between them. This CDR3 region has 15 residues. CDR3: CASSSRTAYNSPLHF. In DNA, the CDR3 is TGCGCCAGCAGCTCTCGGACAGCCTATAATTCACCCCTCCACTTT.

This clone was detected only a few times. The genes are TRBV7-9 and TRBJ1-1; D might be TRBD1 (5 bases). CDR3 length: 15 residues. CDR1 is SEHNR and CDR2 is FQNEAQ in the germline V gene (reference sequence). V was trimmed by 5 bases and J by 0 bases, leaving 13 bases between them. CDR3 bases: TGTGCCAGCAGCCCCTCGGGACGCATGAACACTGAAGCTTTCTTT. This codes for CASSPSGRMNTEAFF.

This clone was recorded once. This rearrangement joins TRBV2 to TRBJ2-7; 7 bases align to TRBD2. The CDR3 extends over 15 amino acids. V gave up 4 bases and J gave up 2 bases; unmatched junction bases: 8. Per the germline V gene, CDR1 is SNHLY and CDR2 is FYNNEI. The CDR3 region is CASSGVEAGAYEQYF. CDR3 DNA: TGTGCCAGCAGTGGGGTTGAGGCGGGGGCCTACGAGCAGTACTTC.

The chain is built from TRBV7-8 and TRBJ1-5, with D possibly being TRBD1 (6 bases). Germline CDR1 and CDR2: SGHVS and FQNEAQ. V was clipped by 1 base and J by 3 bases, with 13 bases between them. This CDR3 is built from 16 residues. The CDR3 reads CASSLVPGAVNQPQHF. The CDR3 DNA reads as TGTGCCAGCAGCTTAGTTCCAGGGGCCGTCAATCAGCCCCAGCATTTT.

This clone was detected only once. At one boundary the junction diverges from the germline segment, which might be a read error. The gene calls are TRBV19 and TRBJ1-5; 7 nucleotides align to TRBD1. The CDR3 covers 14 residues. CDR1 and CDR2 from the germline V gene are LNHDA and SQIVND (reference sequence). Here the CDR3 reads CASSVDRDGQPQHF. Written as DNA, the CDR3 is TGTGCCAGTAGTGTAGACAGGGACGGTCAGCCCCAGCATTTT. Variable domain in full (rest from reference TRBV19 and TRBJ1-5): DGGITQSPKYLFRKEGQNVTLSCEQNLNHDAMYWYRQDPGQGLRLIYYSQIVNDFQKGDIAEGYSVSREKKESFPLTVTSAQKNPTAFYLCASSVDRDGQPQHFGDGTRLSIL.

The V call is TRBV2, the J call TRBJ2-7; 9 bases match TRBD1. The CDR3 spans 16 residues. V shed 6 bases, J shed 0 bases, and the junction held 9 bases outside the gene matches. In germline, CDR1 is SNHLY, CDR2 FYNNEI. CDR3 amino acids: CASRRAGTGSSYEQYF. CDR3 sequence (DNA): TGTGCCAGCAGGAGGGCCGGGACAGGGTCCTCCTACGAGCAGTACTTC.

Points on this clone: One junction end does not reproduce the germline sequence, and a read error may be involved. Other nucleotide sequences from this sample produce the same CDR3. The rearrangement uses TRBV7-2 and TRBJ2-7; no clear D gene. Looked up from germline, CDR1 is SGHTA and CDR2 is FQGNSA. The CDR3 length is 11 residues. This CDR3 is CASSFSYEQYF. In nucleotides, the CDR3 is TGCGCCAGCAGCTTTTCCTACGAGCAGTACTTC.

The CDR3, as DNA: TGCGCCAGCAGCCACATCGCCACTAGCGTAGTCAATGAGCAGTTCTTC. Translating gives CASSHIATSVVNEQFF. The chain recombines TRBV5-1 with TRBJ2-1; 7 bases agree with TRBD2. The CDR3 extends over 16 amino acids. After removal of 4 bases from V and 6 bases from J, the junction contained 13 bases not matched to a gene. Germline V gene lookup returns CDR1 SGHRS and CDR2 YFSETQ.

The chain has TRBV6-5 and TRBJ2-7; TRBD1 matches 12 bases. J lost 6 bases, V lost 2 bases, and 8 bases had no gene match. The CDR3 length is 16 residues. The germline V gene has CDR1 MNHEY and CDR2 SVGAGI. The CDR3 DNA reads TGTGCCAGCAGTTACACTCCGGGACAGGGGGCTGTCGAGCAGTACTTC. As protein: CASSYTPGQGAVEQYF.

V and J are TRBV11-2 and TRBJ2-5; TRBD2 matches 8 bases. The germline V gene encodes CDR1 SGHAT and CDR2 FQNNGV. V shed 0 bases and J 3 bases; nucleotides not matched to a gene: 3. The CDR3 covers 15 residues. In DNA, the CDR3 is TGTGCCAGCAGCTTAGAAAATAGCGGGAAAGAGACCCAGTACTTC. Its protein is CASSLENSGKETQYF.

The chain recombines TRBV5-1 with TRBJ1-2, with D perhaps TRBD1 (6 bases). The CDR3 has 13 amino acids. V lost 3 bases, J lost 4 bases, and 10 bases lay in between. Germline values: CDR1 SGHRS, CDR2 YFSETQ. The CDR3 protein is CASSSDSGYGYTF. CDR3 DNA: TGCGCCAGCAGCTCGGACAGCGGCTATGGCTACACCTTC.